This T cell receptor beta chain comes out of a study of cytomegalovirus exposure and HLA in healthy donors. Per germline, CDR1 SGHNT and CDR2 YYREEE (reference sequence). CDR3 size: 20 residues. Trimming at V came to 2 bases and at J to 6 bases, leaving 19 bases not matched to a gene. Whole-study findings and limits: TCR beta chains associated with HLA were, in a later analysis, more clonally expanded than equally common others. Most CMV-associated TCR beta chains were later found to appear HLA-restricted. In an earlier analysis, most TCR beta V segments were productive about 87% or about 30% of the time.

PCR involved 60 Vbeta and 13 Jbeta primers. Measured with immunoSEQ multiplex PCR; TCRdb has only the in-frame clones, and not every one. The table for this sample gives around 97,000 clones. As to this clone: Its specificity is not known.

The sequence was collected from a man aged 40-55 years in good health and CMV-seronegative. Sequencing used PBMCs. The chain uses TRBV5-4 and TRBJ2-4; 11 bases fit TRBD2. CDR3 sequence reads: CASSLGFPTSGVVRGNIQYF. Here the CDR3 DNA reads TGTGCCAGCAGCTTAGGTTTCCCGACTAGCGGGGTAGTTCGCGGAAACATTCAGTACTTC.